Shown below are 10 T cell receptor beta chains from a single sample sequenced in a study of blood T cells in healthy people across ages. The second PCR ran 7 to 11 cycles with a sample-barcoded 5' primer and J-beta primers. TCRdb redid the calling of the 5' RACE reads with MiXCR, one entry per CDR3 protein. The table includes around 900,000 distinct CDR3 sequences, around 28% detected once. Sequenced sample: blood. These receptors were obtained from a woman of 80 years or more in good health.

There are many counts of this clonotype. The chain recombines TRBV7-9 with TRBJ2-6; D is undetermined. The CDR3 totals 17 residues. The ends were cut back, 4 bases at V and 0 bases at J, with 13 bases in the middle. Per germline, CDR1 SEHNR and CDR2 FQNEAQ (reference sequence). CDR3 protein: CASSSTRQLSGANVLTF. The CDR3 nucleotides read TGTGCCAGCAGCTCCACCCGGCAGCTCTCTGGGGCCAACGTCCTGACTTTC.

Remarks on this clonotype: A read error may be the cause here, since a much bigger clone is one base away. The chain uses TRBV5-1 and TRBJ2-5; D may be TRBD1 (5 bases). CDR3 length: 15 residues. CDR1 and CDR2 from the germline V gene are SGHRS and YFSETQ. Trimming left V 2 bases short and J 11 bases short, with 22 bases between. CDR3 region: CASSFQGYGASEQYF. The CDR3 nucleotides are TGCGCCAGCAGCTTCCAGGGCTACGGTGCTAGTGAGCAGTACTTC.

The chain carries TRBV12-3 or TRBV12-4 and TRBJ2-1; a weak D match, TRBD1 (6 bases). V gave up 4 bases and J gave up 1 base, with 14 bases separating them. CDR3 length equals 16 residues. The CDR3 protein is CASSSRGHSSYNEQFF. The CDR3 bases are TGTGCCAGCAGTTCAAGGGGACACAGTTCCTACAATGAGCAGTTCTTC.

This clonotype was observed a single time. The V call is TRBV19, the J call TRBJ1-6; D is unclear. Germline V CDR1 and CDR2: LNHDA, SQIVND (reference sequence). The V end lost 3 bases, the J end lost 14 bases, and 11 bases lay between the germline ends. The CDR3 totals 12 residues. The CDR3 protein is CASSIQGSTLHF. In DNA form, the CDR3 reads TGTGCCAGTAGTATTCAAGGGTCAACCCTCCACTTT.

The V and J genes are TRBV2 and TRBJ2-1; 9 bases agree with TRBD1. The DNA matches TRBJ2-7 better at its end, which makes the J call doubtful. Germline V CDR1 and CDR2: SNHLY, FYNNEI. CDR3 size: 15 residues. CDR3 sequence: CASRGQGSSYNEQYF. The DNA for the CDR3 is TGTGCCAGCAGAGGACAGGGGAGCTCCTACAATGAGCAGTACTTC.

This clonotype was picked up many times. The rearrangement joins TRBV6-6 to TRBJ2-7; 7 nucleotides align to TRBD2. Germline CDR1 MNHNY, CDR2 SVGAGI (reference sequence). J gave up 2 bases and V 2 bases, and 6 bases lay outside the gene matches. The CDR3 loop spans 15 amino acids. In nucleotides, the CDR3 is TGTGCCAGCAGTTACAGGGGAGGGTCCACCTACGAGCAGTACTTC. The encoded protein is CASSYRGGSTYEQYF.

This clonotype was seen at least ten times. The V call is TRBV6-1, the J call TRBJ1-2, with 9 bases that match TRBD1. Trimming removed 6 bases from V and 4 bases from J; junction bases left unmatched: 9. This CDR3 contains 15 residues. CDR1 is MNHNS and CDR2 is SASEGT in the germline V gene. The CDR3 here is CASSSGTGKSYGYTF. DNA for the CDR3: TGTGCCAGCAGCTCCGGGACAGGGAAAAGCTATGGCTACACCTTC.

Concerning this clonotype: Just one base apart from a much larger clone, this may be a read error. The chain combines TRBV20-1 with TRBJ2-7; 7 nucleotides agree with TRBD1. The V segment lost 0 bases and the J segment 3 bases; nucleotides outside the gene matches: 8. CDR1 and CDR2 from the germline V gene are DFQATT and SNEGSKA (reference sequence). The CDR3 sequence is 15 residues long. The CDR3 DNA is TGCAGTGCTAGAGACGCAATGACAGGGCGCTACGAGCAGTACTTC. Translated, it gives CSARDAMTGRYEQYF.

This clonotype was seen more than once but under ten times. V gene TRBV4-1 combines with J gene TRBJ2-7, with 8 positions matching TRBD2. Germline V CDR1 and CDR2: MGHRA, YSYEKL. The trim removed 4 bases at V and 7 bases at J, leaving 15 bases unmatched. The CDR3 runs 16 residues. The CDR3 DNA reads TGCGCCAGCAGCCGTCCAACTAGCGGCTCCTACAATGAGCAGTACTTC. Translated: CASSRPTSGSYNEQYF.

Here the CDR3 DNA reads TGTGCCAGCAGTTCCGCCGGGATCAACTCTGGAAACACCATATATTTT. This encodes CASSSAGINSGNTIYF. V is TRBV28 and J is TRBJ1-3; D remains unclear. The CDR3 contains 16 residues. The germline V and J ends were trimmed by 4 bases and 0 bases, with 13 bases remaining between them. Germline lookup yields CDR1 MDHEN and CDR2 SYDVKM. Full variable domain (missing parts from reference TRBV28 and TRBJ1-3): DVKVTQSSRYLVKRTGEKVFLECVQDMDHENMFWYRQDPGLGLRLIYFSYDVKMKEKGDIPEGYSVSREKKERFSLILESASTNQTSMYLCASSSAGINSGNTIYFGEGSWLTVV.